Shown below are 29 T cell receptor beta chains from a single sample sequenced in a study of blood T cell repertoires in COVID-19. Sequencing used immunoSEQ multiplex PCR; TCRdb keeps in-frame clones, though not all of them. The repertoire consists of about 130,000 clones, with about four fifths occurring once and the leading ten covering roughly 15%. Specimen: peripheral blood. The receptors come from a woman aged 45-60 years with acute or convalescent COVID-19.

As DNA, the CDR3 is TGTGCCAGCAGCCTGGACACGAACTATGGCTACACCTTC. Amino acid sequence: CASSLDTNYGYTF. The chain combines TRBV7-2 with TRBJ1-2; D possibly corresponds to TRBD1 (5 bases). The V end was cut by 5 bases, the J end by 2 bases, with 9 bases between. Germline CDR1 SGHTA, CDR2 FQGNSA. The CDR3 runs to 13 residues.

The chain joins TRBV6-1 to TRBJ1-1; D is undetermined. CDR3 length: 19 amino acids. Trimming shortened V by 4 bases and J by 1 base, and 25 bases separated the two germline ends. The germline gives CDR1 MNHNS, CDR2 SASEGT. CDR3: CASSAFRPGLLLPNTEAFF. The CDR3 DNA reads as TGTGCCAGCAGTGCTTTCCGTCCAGGTCTCTTGCTCCCGAACACTGAAGCTTTCTTT.

This chain joins TRBV6-5 and TRBJ1-2, with 8 bases fitting TRBD1. V shed 7 bases and J 3 bases; nucleotides not matched to a gene: 4. Looked up from germline, CDR1 is MNHEY and CDR2 is SVGAGI. This CDR3 has 13 amino acids. This chain's CDR3 is CASTLDRDYGYTF. The CDR3 DNA follows: TGTGCCAGCACCCTGGACAGGGACTATGGCTACACCTTC.

The chain employs TRBV12-3 or TRBV12-4 and TRBJ2-3; D is unresolved. The CDR3 consists of 11 residues. V was shortened by 4 bases and J by 5 bases, with 4 bases between the two germline ends. DNA for the CDR3: TGTGCCAGCAGTTATCAAGATACGCAGTATTTT. It specifies CASSYQDTQYF.

V usage is TRBV15 and J usage is TRBJ2-7; TRBD1 agrees at 10 bases. V was clipped by 2 bases and J by 4 bases; unmatched bases: 5. This CDR3 spans 15 amino acids. Germline CDR1 LNHNV, CDR2 YYDKDF (reference sequence). CDR3 DNA sequence: TGTGCCACCAGCAGATGGGGGACAGGGGAGTACGAGCAGTACTTC. This codes for CATSRWGTGEYEQYF.

The chain is built from TRBV10-2 and TRBJ2-4; no firm D call. Trimming removed 3 bases at V and 7 bases at J, with 13 bases between. The CDR3 is 14 residues long. Germline assignment: CDR1 WSHSY and CDR2 SAAADI. CDR3 sequence reads: CASSDPRFHNIQYF. The CDR3 DNA reads TGCGCCAGCAGTGACCCCAGGTTCCATAACATTCAGTACTTC.

The CDR3 loop is CATSRETPGDLKNIQYF. In DNA form, the CDR3 reads TGTGCCACCAGCAGGGAGACACCGGGGGACCTCAAAAACATTCAGTACTTC. The V and J genes are TRBV15 and TRBJ2-4; the D gene is possibly TRBD2 (6 bases). Germline assignment: CDR1 LNHNV and CDR2 YYDKDF (reference sequence). CDR3 length: 17 amino acids. Trimming cost V 3 bases and J 3 bases, with 18 bases left between them.

This sequence joins TRBV4-1 and TRBJ1-3, with 10 bases fitting TRBD1. Germline loops: CDR1 MGHRA, CDR2 YSYEKL. V shed 1 base and J 0 bases; nucleotides not matched to a gene: 15. This CDR3 has 21 residues. CDR3 DNA sequence: TGCGCCAGCAGCCAAGGACCCCCGGGACAGGGGATCGTTAACTCTGGAAACACCATATATTTT. It translates to CASSQGPPGQGIVNSGNTIYF.

This chain connects TRBV28 to TRBJ1-3, with unresolved D. This CDR3 has 15 residues. In germline, CDR1 is MDHEN, CDR2 SYDVKM. The ends were cut back, 6 bases at V and 4 bases at J, with 16 bases in the middle. CDR3 sequence: CASRDPDWPGNTIYF. Here the CDR3 DNA reads TGTGCCAGCAGAGATCCAGACTGGCCCGGAAACACCATATATTTT.

The chain combines TRBV3-1 (or the pseudogene TRBV3-2) with TRBJ1-1; 7 nucleotides match TRBD1. The CDR3 is 13 amino acids. Per the germline V gene, CDR1 is LGHDT and CDR2 is YNNKEL (reference sequence). V lost 2 bases to trimming and J lost 5 bases; unmatched junction nucleotides: 2. The CDR3: CASSQTGDTEAFF. Written as DNA, the CDR3 is TGTGCCAGCAGCCAAACAGGGGATACTGAAGCTTTCTTT.

The J gene is TRBJ1-6, the V gene TRBV11-2; the match to TRBD1 covers 8 bases. V lost 1 base, J lost 12 bases, and 11 bases stayed unmatched. The CDR3 extends over 16 amino acids. Per the germline V gene, CDR1 is SGHAT and CDR2 is FQNNGV. CDR3 bases: TGTGCCAGCAGCTTAGGGAGTGGGGCAGGGGGCTTACCCCTCCACTTT. The encoded protein is CASSLGSGAGGLPLHF.

The chain employs TRBV6-5 and TRBJ1-5; 7 bases are shared with TRBD1. V was clipped by 6 bases and J by 5 bases; unmatched bases: 7. CDR1 MNHEY and CDR2 SVGAGI come from the germline V gene. This CDR3 is built from 14 residues. CDR3 sequence: CASSVTGRDQPQHF. The CDR3 nucleotides read TGTGCCAGCAGCGTGACAGGGCGGGATCAGCCCCAGCATTTT.

This chain uses TRBV10-3 with TRBJ1-4, with 7 bases identical to TRBD1. Germline-derived CDR1 and CDR2 are ENHRY and SYGVKD. The V segment lost 2 bases and the J segment 7 bases; nucleotides outside the gene matches: 4. This CDR3 contains 14 residues. CDR3 DNA: TGTGCCATCAGTGAGGCGAGACAGGGTGAAAAACTGTTTTTT. It translates to CAISEARQGEKLFF.

The V gene is TRBV6-5, the J gene TRBJ2-3; perhaps TRBD1 as D (6 bases). This CDR3 has 15 amino acids. Trimming shortened V by 6 bases and J by 2 bases, and 15 bases separated the two germline ends. Germline-derived CDR1 and CDR2 are MNHEY and SVGAGI. The CDR3 is CASRAGTPPTDTQYF. As DNA, the CDR3 is TGTGCCAGCAGAGCCGGGACACCCCCCACAGATACGCAGTATTTT.

The chain has TRBV18 and TRBJ1-3, with 9 bases matching TRBD1. The CDR3 runs 18 residues. V was pared by 3 bases and J by 4 bases, with 13 bases of the junction left unmatched. CDR1 is KGHSH, CDR2 LQKENI, per germline. The CDR3 bases are TGTGCCAGCTCACCGCGCCCGGGACAGGGTAGAGAAGGAAACACCATATATTTT. The encoded protein is CASSPRPGQGREGNTIYF.

This chain uses TRBV7-6 with TRBJ1-2; 9 nucleotides match TRBD1. There are 18 residues in the CDR3. Per the germline V gene, CDR1 is SGHVS and CDR2 is FNYEAQ. V trimming: 5 bases; J trimming: 0 bases; junction bases outside the gene matches: 13. The CDR3 sequence is CASSPGQGVILANYGYTF. The CDR3 nucleotides are TGTGCCAGCAGCCCGGGACAGGGCGTAATTTTAGCTAACTATGGCTACACCTTC.

The V gene is TRBV5-1, the J gene TRBJ1-3; TRBD1 aligns across 7 bases. The J segment lost 8 bases and the V segment lost 6 bases, leaving 11 bases of the junction unmatched. Germline V gene lookup returns CDR1 SGHRS and CDR2 YFSETQ. The CDR3 is 14 residues long. The DNA of the CDR3 is TGCGCCAGCACCATCAACGACAGGGAGGACACCATATATTTT. Protein: CASTINDREDTIYF.

The chain recombines TRBV7-2 with TRBJ2-1; 12 bases map to TRBD2. V lost 5 bases to trimming and J lost 4 bases; unmatched junction nucleotides: 12. The CDR3 contains 18 residues. The V gene's germline CDR1 is SGHTA and CDR2 FQGNSA. The CDR3 bases are TGTGCCAGCAGCCCCACGTCGCTAGCGGGGGGGGGTTACAATGAGCAGTTCTTC. This translates into CASSPTSLAGGGYNEQFF.

This chain links TRBV5-6 with TRBJ1-1; D remains ambiguous. Trimming took 2 bases from V and 4 from J, leaving 12 bases between them. Germline-derived CDR1 and CDR2 are SGHDT and YYEEEE. There are 14 residues in the CDR3. The CDR3 DNA is TGTGCCAGCAGCTTTCAGGCCCACGTCACTGAAGCTTTCTTT. Protein product: CASSFQAHVTEAFF. Complete variable domain (other parts from reference TRBV5-6 and TRBJ1-1): DAGVTQSPTHLIKTRGQQVTLRCSPKSGHDTVSWYQQALGQGPQFIFQYYEEEERQRGNFPDRFSGHQFPNYSSELNVNALLLGDSALYLCASSFQAHVTEAFFGQGTRLTVV.

This clone was counted a few times. V usage is TRBV6-5 and J usage is TRBJ1-6; 7 nucleotides line up with TRBD1. The CDR3 length is 15 residues. J gave up 5 bases and V 5 bases, and 6 bases lay outside the gene matches. Germline V lookup: CDR1 MNHEY, CDR2 SVGAGI. CDR3 DNA sequence: TGTGCCAGCAGTCTTACAGGGGTAGATAATTCACCCCTCCACTTT. Its protein product is CASSLTGVDNSPLHF.

The genes are TRBV6-2 or TRBV6-3 and TRBJ1-1; a possible D gene is TRBD1 (5 bases). The CDR3 has 14 amino acids. Germline CDR1 and CDR2: MNHEY and SVGEGT. Trimming took off 3 bases at V and 1 base at J, with 9 bases between the two ends. The CDR3 sequence is CASSYIGANTEAFF. CDR3 nucleotides: TGTGCCAGCAGTTATATAGGGGCGAACACTGAAGCTTTCTTT.

This clone was counted a single time. The V gene is TRBV6-5, the J gene TRBJ2-7; D perhaps matches TRBD2 (6 bases). Looked up from germline, CDR1 is MNHEY and CDR2 is SVGAGI. The ends were cut back, 7 bases at V and 9 bases at J, with 13 bases in the middle. This CDR3 comprises 11 residues. The CDR3 spells CASNLDYRQYF. The DNA of the CDR3 is TGTGCCAGCAATCTGGACTACCGGCAGTACTTC.

The rearrangement links TRBV29-1 to TRBJ2-7, with a possible D match to TRBD1 (6 bases). The V gene's germline CDR1 is SQVTM and CDR2 ANQGSEA. Trimming shortened V by 6 bases and J by 5 bases, and 11 bases separated the two germline ends. CDR3 length: 11 residues. The CDR3 sequence: CSVLNRDEQYF. In DNA form, the CDR3 reads TGCAGCGTCCTTAACAGGGACGAGCAGTACTTC.

The gene calls are TRBV5-1 and TRBJ1-4; 10 nucleotides match TRBD1. The V gene's germline CDR1 is SGHRS and CDR2 YFSETQ. This CDR3 has 16 amino acids. The ends lost 4 bases at V and 7 bases at J; junction bases unmatched: 10. CDR3 protein: CASSTGQGIIGEKLFF. In DNA, the CDR3 is TGCGCCAGCAGCACGGGACAGGGGATCATCGGTGAAAAACTGTTTTTT.

This chain uses TRBV2 with TRBJ1-5, with no clear D. The V gene lost 2 bases and the J gene lost 6 bases, with 17 bases spanning the gap. This CDR3 contains 16 residues. Per the germline V gene, CDR1 is SNHLY and CDR2 is FYNNEI. This CDR3 reads CASSEIRLSFRQPQHF. CDR3 coding DNA: TGTGCCAGCAGTGAAATCAGGTTATCATTCCGTCAGCCCCAGCATTTT.

This chain joins TRBV14 and TRBJ1-1, with 8 positions matching TRBD1. This CDR3 region has 14 residues. Germline CDR1 and CDR2: SGHDN and FVKESK. V dropped 7 bases and J dropped 6; count of bases not matched to a gene: 10. The CDR3 reads CASKGTGPGAEAFF. CDR3 DNA: TGTGCCAGCAAGGGGACAGGCCCCGGCGCTGAAGCTTTCTTT.

The chain combines TRBV5-1 with TRBJ1-1; the match to TRBD1 covers 8 bases. CDR3 size: 14 residues. Per the germline V gene, CDR1 is SGHRS and CDR2 is YFSETQ. With V trimmed by 3 bases and J by 6 bases, 7 bases remained unmatched. CDR3 DNA sequence: TGCGCCAGCAGCTCTGACAGGGGTATGGCTGAAGCTTTCTTT. Translation: CASSSDRGMAEAFF.

This chain links TRBV6-6 with TRBJ1-5; D might be TRBD1 (6 bases). Germline loops: CDR1 MNHNY, CDR2 SVGAGI (reference sequence). Trimming left V 4 bases short and J 4 bases short, with 17 bases between. The length of the CDR3 is 16 residues. CDR3 protein: CASSSLGATQNQPQHF. Written as DNA, the CDR3 is TGTGCCAGCAGTTCATTGGGGGCGACCCAAAATCAGCCCCAGCATTTT.

The V gene is TRBV6-6, the J gene TRBJ2-1, with 7 bases that match TRBD1. In germline, CDR1 is MNHNY, CDR2 SVGAGI (reference sequence). The CDR3 totals 16 residues. V lost 5 bases and J lost 1; bases outside the gene matches: 8. CDR3 sequence (DNA): TGTGCCAGCAGTCGAACAGGGGATTTATCCTACAATGAGCAGTTCTTC. The encoded protein is CASSRTGDLSYNEQFF.